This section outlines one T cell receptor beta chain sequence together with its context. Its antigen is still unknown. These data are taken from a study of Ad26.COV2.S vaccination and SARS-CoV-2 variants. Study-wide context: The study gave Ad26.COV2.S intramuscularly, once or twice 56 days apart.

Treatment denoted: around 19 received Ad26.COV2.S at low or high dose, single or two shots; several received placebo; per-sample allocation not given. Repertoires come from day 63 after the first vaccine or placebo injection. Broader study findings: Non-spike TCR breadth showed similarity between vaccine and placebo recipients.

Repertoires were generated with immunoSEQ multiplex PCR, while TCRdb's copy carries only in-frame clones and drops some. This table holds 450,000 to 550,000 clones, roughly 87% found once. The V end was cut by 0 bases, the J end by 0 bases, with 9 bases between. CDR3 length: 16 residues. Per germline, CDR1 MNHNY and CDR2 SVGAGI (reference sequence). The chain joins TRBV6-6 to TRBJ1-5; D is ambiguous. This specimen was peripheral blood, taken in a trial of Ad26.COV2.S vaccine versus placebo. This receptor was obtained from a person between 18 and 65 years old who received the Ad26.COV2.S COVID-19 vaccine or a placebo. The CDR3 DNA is TGTGCCAGCAGTTACTCGGCGGCCTATAGCAATCAGCCCCAGCATTTT. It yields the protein CASSYSAAYSNQPQHF.